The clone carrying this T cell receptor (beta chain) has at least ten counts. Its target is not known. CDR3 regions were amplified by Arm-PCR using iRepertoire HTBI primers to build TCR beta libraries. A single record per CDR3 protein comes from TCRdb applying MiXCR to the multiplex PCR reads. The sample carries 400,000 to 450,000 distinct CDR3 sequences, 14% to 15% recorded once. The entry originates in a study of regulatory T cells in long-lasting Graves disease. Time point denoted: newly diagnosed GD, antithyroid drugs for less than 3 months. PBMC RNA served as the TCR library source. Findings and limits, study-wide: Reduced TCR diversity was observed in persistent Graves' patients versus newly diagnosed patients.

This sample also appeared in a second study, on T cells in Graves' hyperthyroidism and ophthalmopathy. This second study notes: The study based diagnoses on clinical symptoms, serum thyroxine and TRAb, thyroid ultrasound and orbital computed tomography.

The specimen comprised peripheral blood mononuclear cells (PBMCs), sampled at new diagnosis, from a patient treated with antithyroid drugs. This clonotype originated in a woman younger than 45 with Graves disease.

Here the CDR3 reads CASRDPRTSGSSYNEQFF. The CDR3 nucleotides read TGCGCCAGCAGAGATCCTAGGACTAGCGGGAGCTCCTACAATGAGCAGTTCTTC. The chain has TRBV5-1 and TRBJ2-1; 13 bases agree with TRBD2. J gave up 0 bases and V 5 bases, and 8 bases lay outside the gene matches. Per the germline V gene, CDR1 is SGHRS and CDR2 is YFSETQ. There are 18 residues in the CDR3. The full variable domain, in which reference TRBV5-1 and TRBJ2-1 provide the parts outside the CDR3, is KAGVTQTPRYLIKTRGQQVTLSCSPISGHRSVSWYQQTPGQGLQFLFEYFSETQRNKGNFPGRFSGRQFSNSRSEMNVSTLELGDSALYLCASRDPRTSGSSYNEQFFGPGTRLTVL.